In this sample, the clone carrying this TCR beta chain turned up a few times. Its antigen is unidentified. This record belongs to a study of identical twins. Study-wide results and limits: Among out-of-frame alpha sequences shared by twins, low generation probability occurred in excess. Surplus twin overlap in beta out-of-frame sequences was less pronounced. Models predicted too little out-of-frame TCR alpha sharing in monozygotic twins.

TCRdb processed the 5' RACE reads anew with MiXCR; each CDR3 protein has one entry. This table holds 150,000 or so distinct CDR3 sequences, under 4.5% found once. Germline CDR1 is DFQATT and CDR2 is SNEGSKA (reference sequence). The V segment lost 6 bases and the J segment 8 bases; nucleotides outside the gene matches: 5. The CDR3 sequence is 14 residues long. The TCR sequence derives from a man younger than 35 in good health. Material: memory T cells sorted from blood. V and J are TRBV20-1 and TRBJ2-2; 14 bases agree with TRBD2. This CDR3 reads CSAGLAGGYGELFF. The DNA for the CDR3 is TGCAGTGCCGGACTAGCGGGAGGATATGGGGAGCTGTTTTTT.